This passage covers 20 T cell receptor beta chains from one sample sequenced in a study of shared clonotypes between healthy human individuals. Here immunoSEQ multiplex PCR was the method, and the copy in TCRdb shows in-frame clones only, minus some. The sample has about 680,000 clones, roughly 73% seen once. Sequencing input: memory CD4+ T cells sorted from blood. Subset meaning: CD45RA-negative fraction. The receptors derive from a woman aged 30 to 39 in good health.

The chain uses TRBV7-9 and TRBJ2-5; 9 bases fit TRBD1. CDR1 is SEHNR, CDR2 FQNEAQ, per germline (reference sequence). This CDR3 comprises 14 residues. V dropped 5 bases and J dropped 7; count of bases not matched to a gene: 8. The DNA of the CDR3 is TGTGCCAGCAGCGTCGGGACAGGGAGGGCGACCCAGTACTTC. Protein product: CASSVGTGRATQYF.

The sample holds a few counts of this clone. The chain joins TRBV4-2 to TRBJ1-2; TRBD1 matches at 7 bases. CDR3 length: 16 amino acids. The germline V gene encodes CDR1 LGHNA and CDR2 YNFKEQ. J gave up 4 bases and V 4 bases, and 12 bases lay outside the gene matches. This CDR3 reads CASSPLTGALTYGYTF. The DNA of the CDR3 is TGTGCCAGCAGCCCCCTAACAGGGGCTCTAACCTATGGCTACACCTTC.

The gene calls are TRBV28 and TRBJ2-7, with 9 positions matching TRBD2. Losses at the gene ends were 7 bases for V and 6 bases for J; bases not matched to a gene: 7. CDR3 size: 13 residues. Germline V gene lookup returns CDR1 MDHEN and CDR2 SYDVKM. The CDR3 DNA is TGTGCCAGCACCCAGGGACTAGCAGGCGAGCAGTACTTC. It yields the protein CASTQGLAGEQYF.

The chain uses TRBV18 and TRBJ2-7; TRBD1 might be the D (6 bases). Germline CDR1 is KGHSH and CDR2 is LQKENI. The V end was cut by 4 bases, the J end by 6 bases, with 16 bases between. The CDR3 covers 14 residues. CDR3 residues: CASSRGRPGFEQYF. As DNA, the CDR3 is TGTGCCAGCTCACGGGGGCGGCCGGGTTTCGAGCAGTACTTC.

This CDR3 is CASSSGLAEAFF. The CDR3 coding sequence is TGCGCCAGCAGTTCGGGTCTGGCCGAAGCTTTCTTT. V is TRBV10-2 and J is TRBJ1-1; D is uncertain. The V and J ends lost 5 bases and 8 bases respectively, with 12 bases between them. CDR1 and CDR2 from the germline V gene are WSHSY and SAAADI. The CDR3 is 12 residues long.

The rearrangement joins TRBV6-5 to TRBJ2-7, with 8 bases matching TRBD1. The ends lost 6 bases at V and 1 base at J; junction bases unmatched: 5. The CDR3 has 14 amino acids. In germline, CDR1 is MNHEY, CDR2 SVGAGI. The CDR3 spells CASSQDRVSYEQYF. DNA of the CDR3: TGTGCCAGCAGCCAGGACAGGGTATCCTACGAGCAGTACTTC.

CDR3 sequence (DNA): TGTGCCAGCAGCCTTAGACAGGGGCTAATGAACACTGAAGCTTTCTTT. Protein: CASSLRQGLMNTEAFF. V gene TRBV16 combines with J gene TRBJ1-1, with 8 bases fitting TRBD1. The CDR3 consists of 16 residues. J was trimmed by 0 bases and V by 4 bases; bases with no gene match: 7. CDR1 is KGHSY, CDR2 FQNENV, per germline.

The sample holds one count of this clone. Other DNA sequences in this sample translate to the same CDR3. This chain connects TRBV7-2 to TRBJ2-3, with D maybe TRBD2 (6 bases). The germline gives CDR1 SGHTA, CDR2 FQGNSA. V was clipped by 5 bases and J by 0 bases, with 12 bases between them. CDR3 length equals 15 residues. The CDR3 DNA sequence: TGTGCCAGCAGCCCGGACTATCTCAGCACAGATACGCAGTATTTT. Amino acids: CASSPDYLSTDTQYF.

Details on this clone: The same CDR3 can be traced to other DNA sequences in this sample. The rearrangement links TRBV29-1 to TRBJ2-2, with D uncertain. Trimming took off 5 bases at V and 2 bases at J, with 6 bases between the two ends. This CDR3 contains 12 residues. Germline V gene sequence: CDR1 SQVTM, CDR2 ANQGSEA. The CDR3 loop is CSVRKNTGELFF. The CDR3 DNA is TGCAGCGTTCGAAAAAACACCGGGGAGCTGTTTTTT.

The chain links TRBV19 to TRBJ2-7; no clear D gene. Germline V gives CDR1 LNHDA, CDR2 SQIVND (reference sequence). The CDR3 has 13 amino acids. The V gene lost 5 bases and the J gene lost 6 bases, with 14 bases spanning the gap. For the CDR3, the DNA is TGTGCCAGTAGTGTCGGACGTTCCGCCGAGCAGTACTTC. Translating gives CASSVGRSAEQYF.

For the CDR3, the DNA is TGTGCCAGCAGACCTCCCGGGACAGGGAGCTATGGCTACACCTTC. This codes for CASRPPGTGSYGYTF. The J gene is TRBJ1-2, the V gene TRBV28; TRBD1 agrees at 9 bases. With 6 bases clipped from V and 4 bases from J, the junction kept 9 bases outside the gene matches. Per germline, CDR1 MDHEN and CDR2 SYDVKM. The CDR3 has 15 residues.

The J gene is TRBJ2-3, the V gene TRBV5-1; D is ambiguous. There are 15 residues in the CDR3. V lost 0 bases and J 6 bases, leaving 14 bases between the germline ends. The germline CDR1 and CDR2 sequences are SGHRS and YFSETQ. The CDR3 DNA follows: TGCGCCAGCAGCTTGGTACTGGGTGCTGCGGATACGCAGTATTTT. It yields the protein CASSLVLGAADTQYF.

J is TRBJ2-7 and V is TRBV4-1, with a possible D match to TRBD2 (5 bases). From germline, CDR1 is MGHRA and CDR2 YSYEKL. CDR3 size: 16 residues. Trimming took off 4 bases at V and 6 bases at J, with 22 bases between the two ends. The CDR3 nucleotides read TGCGCCAGCAGCCCTCCCCTCCGCACCCCCCGGGGCGAGCAGTACTTC. As protein: CASSPPLRTPRGEQYF.

This clone is medium-sized. CDR3 nucleotide sequence: TGTGCCAGCTCCCTAAACCCCAGCGGTGAGCAGTTCTTC. Translating gives CASSLNPSGEQFF. This rearrangement joins TRBV18 to TRBJ2-1; a weak D match, TRBD2 (5 bases). Germline V lookup: CDR1 KGHSH, CDR2 LQKENI. Trimming cost V 6 bases and J 9 bases, with 15 bases left between them. The CDR3 covers 13 residues. The variable domain in full, with the rest retrieved from reference TRBV18 and TRBJ2-1, is NAGVMQNPRHLVRRRGQEARLRCSPMKGHSHVYWYRQLPEEGLKFMVYLQKENIIDESGMPKERFSAEFPKEGPSILRIQQVVRGDSAAYFCASSLNPSGEQFFGPGTRLTVL.

Points on this clone: The sample carries other DNA sequences with the same CDR3. The V gene is TRBV28, the J gene TRBJ1-3; unclear D gene. The V gene lost 6 bases and the J gene lost 0 bases, with 9 bases spanning the gap. This CDR3 has 14 residues. CDR1 and CDR2 from the germline V gene are MDHEN and SYDVKM. CDR3 coding DNA: TGTGCCAGCAGCTTAGAGAGCTCTGGAAACACCATATATTTT. Translation gives CASSLESSGNTIYF.

The genes are TRBV7-9 and TRBJ2-3, with TRBD2 as a possible D gene (6 bases). The CDR3 length is 16 residues. Germline CDR1 is SEHNR and CDR2 is FQNEAQ (reference sequence). V was cut by 2 bases and J by 1 base, with 13 bases left in between. Written as DNA, the CDR3 is TGTGCCAGCAGCTTAAAGGCCGGGAGAGGCACAGATACGCAGTATTTT. This gives the protein CASSLKAGRGTDTQYF.

V is TRBV6-1 and J is TRBJ2-7; 11 nucleotides align to TRBD2. Per the germline V gene, CDR1 is MNHNS and CDR2 is SASEGT. The V and J ends lost 7 bases and 5 bases, in that order; junction bases with no gene match: 10. This CDR3 is 15 amino acids long. In nucleotides, the CDR3 is TGTGCCAGCATCCCGCTAGCGGGAGGAAGAGACGAGCAGTACTTC. Amino acids: CASIPLAGGRDEQYF.

CDR3 DNA: TGTGCCATCAGTGAGCCTGGGGATCACTACAATGAGCAGTTCTTC. It translates to CAISEPGDHYNEQFF. The chain has TRBV10-3 and TRBJ2-1; D ambiguous. V shed 2 bases and J shed 3 bases, with 11 bases lying between them. CDR1 and CDR2 (germline): ENHRY, SYGVKD. This CDR3 contains 15 residues.

This clone occurred a few times. J is TRBJ2-2 and V is TRBV6-4; D unresolved. V was pared by 8 bases and J by 2 bases, with 12 bases between. CDR1 MRHNA and CDR2 SNTAGT come from the germline V gene. This CDR3 is 14 amino acids long. CDR3 DNA sequence: TGTGCCAGCGAGGAGCAGCCTAACACCGGGGAGCTGTTTTTT. Amino acids: CASEEQPNTGELFF.

This rearrangement joins TRBV7-2 to TRBJ2-5; D is uncertain. V dropped 5 bases and J dropped 7 bases, with 14 bases sitting between them. Germline loops: CDR1 SGHTA, CDR2 FQGNSA. The CDR3 extends over 13 amino acids. This CDR3 is CASSPLRSGTQYF. CDR3 DNA: TGTGCCAGCAGCCCATTGAGGTCGGGGACCCAGTACTTC.